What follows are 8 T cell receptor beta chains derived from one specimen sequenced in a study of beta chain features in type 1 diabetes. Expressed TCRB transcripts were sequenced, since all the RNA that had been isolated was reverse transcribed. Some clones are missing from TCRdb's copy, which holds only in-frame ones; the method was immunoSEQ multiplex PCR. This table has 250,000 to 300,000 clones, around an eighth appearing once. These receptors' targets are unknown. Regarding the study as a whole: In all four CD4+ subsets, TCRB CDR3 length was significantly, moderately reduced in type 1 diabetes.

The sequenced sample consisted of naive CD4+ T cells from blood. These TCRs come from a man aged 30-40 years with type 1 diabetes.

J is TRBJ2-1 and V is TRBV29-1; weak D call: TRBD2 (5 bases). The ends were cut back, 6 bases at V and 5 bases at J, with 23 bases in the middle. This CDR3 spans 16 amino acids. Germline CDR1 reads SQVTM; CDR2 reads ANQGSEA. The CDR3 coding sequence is TGCAGCGTCGCAACCGGACTGGTCCTAGGCCACAATGAGCAGTTCTTC. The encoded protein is CSVATGLVLGHNEQFF.

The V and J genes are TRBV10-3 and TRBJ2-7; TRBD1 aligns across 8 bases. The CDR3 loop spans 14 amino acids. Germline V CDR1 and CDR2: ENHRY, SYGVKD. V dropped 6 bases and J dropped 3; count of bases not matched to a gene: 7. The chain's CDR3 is CAISLGQGNYEQYF. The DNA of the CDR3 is TGTGCCATCAGCCTAGGACAGGGAAACTACGAGCAGTACTTC.

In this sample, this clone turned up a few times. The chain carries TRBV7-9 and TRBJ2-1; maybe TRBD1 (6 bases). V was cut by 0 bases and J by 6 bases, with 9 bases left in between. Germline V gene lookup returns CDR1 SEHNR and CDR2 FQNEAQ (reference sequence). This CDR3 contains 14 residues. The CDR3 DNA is TGTGCCAGCAGCTTAGCACAGGGCTTCAATGAGCAGTTCTTC. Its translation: CASSLAQGFNEQFF.

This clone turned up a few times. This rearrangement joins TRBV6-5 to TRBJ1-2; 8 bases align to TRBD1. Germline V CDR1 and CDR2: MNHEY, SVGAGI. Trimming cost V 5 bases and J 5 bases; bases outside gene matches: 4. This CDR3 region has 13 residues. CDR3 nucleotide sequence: TGTGCCAGCAGTCCGACAGGGGAATATGGCTACACCTTC. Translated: CASSPTGEYGYTF.

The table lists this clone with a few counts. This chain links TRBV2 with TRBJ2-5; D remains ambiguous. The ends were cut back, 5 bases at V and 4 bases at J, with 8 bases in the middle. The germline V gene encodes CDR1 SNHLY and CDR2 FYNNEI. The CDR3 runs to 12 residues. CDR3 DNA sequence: TGTGCCAGCAGTTACGGTAGAGAGACCCAGTACTTC. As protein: CASSYGRETQYF.

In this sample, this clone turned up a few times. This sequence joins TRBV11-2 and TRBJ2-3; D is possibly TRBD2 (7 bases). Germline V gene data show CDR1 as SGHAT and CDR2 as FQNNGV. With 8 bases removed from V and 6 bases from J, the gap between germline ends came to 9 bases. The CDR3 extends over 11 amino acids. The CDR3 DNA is TGTGCCAGCGAGGGGGGGGATACGCAGTATTTT. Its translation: CASEGGDTQYF.

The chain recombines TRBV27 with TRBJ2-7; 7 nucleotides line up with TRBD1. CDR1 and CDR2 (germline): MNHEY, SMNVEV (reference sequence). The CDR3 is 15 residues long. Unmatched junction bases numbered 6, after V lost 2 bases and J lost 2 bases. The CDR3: CASSLRGQGAYEQYF. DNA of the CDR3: TGTGCCAGCAGTTTAAGGGGCCAGGGGGCCTACGAGCAGTACTTC.

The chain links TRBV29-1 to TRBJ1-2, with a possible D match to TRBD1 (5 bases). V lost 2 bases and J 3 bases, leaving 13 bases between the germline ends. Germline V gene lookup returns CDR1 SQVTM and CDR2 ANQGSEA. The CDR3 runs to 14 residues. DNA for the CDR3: TGCAGCGTTGAAACTGGGAGGGGAGACTATGGCTACACCTTC. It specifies CSVETGRGDYGYTF.